This section outlines one T cell receptor (beta chain) sequence together with its context. The target antigen is unknown. A much more abundant neighbour one base away suggests this may be a read error. The CDR3 totals 15 residues. Per germline, CDR1 SGHTA and CDR2 FQGNSA. Using RNA template, CDR3s of TCR alpha and beta were amplified with iRepertoire arm-PCR. Each CDR3 protein gets one entry after TCRdb re-called the multiplex PCR reads with MiXCR. This sample yields about 190,000 distinct CDR3 sequences, of which more than 30% are seen a single time; 20% belongs to the top ten. The data are from a study of glioma-infiltrating T cells. Study-wide points: Non-neoplastic patients had below-expected tissue-blood divergence, while all gliomas exceeded expectation.

The V call is TRBV7-2, the J call TRBJ2-3; D is perhaps TRBD1 (5 bases). The TCR comes from a human donor with low-grade glioma or glioblastoma, undergoing nonglioma brain surgery, or in good health (not recorded which). Source material: glioma tissue, nonneoplastic brain tissue, or PBMCs (not recorded which). The CDR3 loop is CASSQDHQGADTQYF. The CDR3 DNA follows: TGCGCCAGCAGCCAAGATCACCAGGGTGCAGATACGCAGTATTTT.